Listed below are T cell receptor beta chains from one sample, sequenced in a study of blood T cell repertoires in COVID-19. The repertoire was sequenced with immunoSEQ multiplex PCR; TCRdb's copy has only in-frame clones and lacks some. The sample contains about 330,000 clones, over 80% of which appear only once. Sequenced material: PBMCs or T cells enriched from blood (not recorded which). The receptors originated from a man younger than 45 who had recovered from COVID-19. The CDR3 runs from the conserved cysteine through the conserved F or W. The D gene is left open where the match is weak. Some rows have no size entry. The others give once, few or many, or a class for an expanded clone.

.	TRBD1	TRBV29-1	TRBJ2-3	TGCAGCGTGGACAGGGAATATGGCGCAGATACGCAGTATTTT	CSVDREYGADTQYF
once	.	TRBV7-9	TRBJ2-7	TGTGCCAGCAGCTTAATGGAGGAGCAGTACTTC	CASSLMEEQYF
.	TRBD1	TRBV19	TRBJ1-5	TGTGCCAGTACCCACAGGGGAAATCAGCCCCAGCATTTT	CASTHRGNQPQHF
.	.	TRBV9	TRBJ1-1	TGTGCCAGCAGAGCGTGGGGGGAGAACACTGAAGCTTTCTTT	CASRAWGENTEAFF
.	TRBD1	TRBV6-1	TRBJ2-7	TGTGCCAGCAGTGAACAGACAGGGGCGTCCCACGAGCAGTACTTC	CASSEQTGASHEQYF
.	TRBD1	TRBV25-1	TRBJ2-7	TGTGCCAGCAGTGCCTCCCAAGACAGGGACTACGAGCAGTACTTC	CASSASQDRDYEQYF
few	TRBD1	TRBV7-9	TRBJ2-7	TGTGCCAGCAGCCTGGGGACAGGTGCCTCCTACGAGCAGTACTTC	CASSLGTGASYEQYF
once	TRBD1	TRBV27	TRBJ1-5	TGTGCCAGCAGTTCCCTAGGGGGCCAGCCCCAGCATTTT	CASSSLGGQPQHF
once	.	TRBV28	TRBJ1-2	TGTGCCAGCAGTTTACAGGGGCACTATGGCTACACCTTC	CASSLQGHYGYTF
.	.	TRBV10-2	TRBJ2-2	TGCGCCAGCCTTATCGGGCTAGCCGATACCGGGGAGCTGTTTTTT	CASLIGLADTGELFF
.	TRBD2	TRBV3-1/TRBV3-2	TRBJ2-7	TGTGCCAGCAGCCCCGGCGGGGGGGCCTACGAGCAGTACTTC	CASSPGGGAYEQYF
.	.	TRBV2	TRBJ1-2	TGTGCCAGCAGTGGCGAGGAAGACAGGACGTGGGGCTACACCTTC	CASSGEEDRTWGYTF
.	TRBD1	TRBV19	TRBJ2-7	TGTGCCAGCGGCCCGGGACAGGGCCCCCTTAGCTCCTACGAGCAGTACTTC	CASGPGQGPLSSYEQYF
.	TRBD1	TRBV4-2	TRBJ1-4	TGTGCCAGCAGCCAAGAGACAGGGGATTATGAAAAACTGTTTTTT	CASSQETGDYEKLFF
.	.	TRBV4-2	TRBJ1-6	TGTGCCAGCAGCCAACGACTGGTCCTTGATTCACCCCTCCACTTT	CASSQRLVLDSPLHF
.	.	TRBV5-4	TRBJ1-2	TGTGCCAGCAGCGGGGGGACGGACCGCTATGGCTACACCTTC	CASSGGTDRYGYTF
.	TRBD1	TRBV9	TRBJ1-6	TGTGCCAGCAGCGTACGCGGGACAGTAAATTCACCCCTCCACTTT	CASSVRGTVNSPLHF
.	TRBD2	TRBV5-4	TRBJ2-3	TGTGCCAGCAGCCCGCCCCCCGGTGCGGGGGGTGCAGATACGCAGTATTTT	CASSPPPGAGGADTQYF